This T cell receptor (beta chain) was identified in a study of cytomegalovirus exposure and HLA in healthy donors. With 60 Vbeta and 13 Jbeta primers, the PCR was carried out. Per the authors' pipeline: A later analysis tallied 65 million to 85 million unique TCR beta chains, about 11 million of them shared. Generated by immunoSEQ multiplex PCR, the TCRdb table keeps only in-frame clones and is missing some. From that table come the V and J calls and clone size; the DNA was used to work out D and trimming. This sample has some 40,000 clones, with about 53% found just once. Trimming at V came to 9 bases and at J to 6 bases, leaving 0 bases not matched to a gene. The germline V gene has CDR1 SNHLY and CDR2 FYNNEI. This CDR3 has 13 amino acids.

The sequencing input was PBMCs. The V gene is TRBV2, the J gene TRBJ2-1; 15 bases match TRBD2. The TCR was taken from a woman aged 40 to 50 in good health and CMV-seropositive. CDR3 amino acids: CARGLAGGNEQFF. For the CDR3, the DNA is TGTGCCAGGGGACTAGCGGGGGGCAATGAGCAGTTCTTC. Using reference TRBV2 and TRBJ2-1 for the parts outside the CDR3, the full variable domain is EPEVTQTPSHQVTQMGQEVILRCVPISNHLYFYWYRQILGQKVEFLVSFYNNEISEKSEIFDDQFSVERPDGSNFTLKIRSTKLEDSAMYFCARGLAGGNEQFFGPGTRLTVL.